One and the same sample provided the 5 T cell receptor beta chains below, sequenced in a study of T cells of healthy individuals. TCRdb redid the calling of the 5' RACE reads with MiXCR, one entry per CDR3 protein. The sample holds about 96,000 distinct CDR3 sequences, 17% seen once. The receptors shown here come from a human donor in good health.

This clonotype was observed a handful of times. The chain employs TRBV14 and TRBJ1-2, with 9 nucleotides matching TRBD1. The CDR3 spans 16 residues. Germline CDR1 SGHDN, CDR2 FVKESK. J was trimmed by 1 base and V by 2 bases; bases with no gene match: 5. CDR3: CASSQRTGGVNYGYTF. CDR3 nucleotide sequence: TGTGCCAGCAGCCAACGTACAGGGGGCGTTAACTATGGCTACACCTTC.

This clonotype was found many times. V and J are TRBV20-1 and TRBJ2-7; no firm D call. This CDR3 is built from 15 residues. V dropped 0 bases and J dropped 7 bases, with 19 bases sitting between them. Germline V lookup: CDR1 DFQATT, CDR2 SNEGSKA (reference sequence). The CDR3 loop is CSARDRRVSAGEQYF. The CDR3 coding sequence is TGCAGTGCTAGAGATCGTCGGGTCTCGGCAGGAGAGCAGTACTTC.

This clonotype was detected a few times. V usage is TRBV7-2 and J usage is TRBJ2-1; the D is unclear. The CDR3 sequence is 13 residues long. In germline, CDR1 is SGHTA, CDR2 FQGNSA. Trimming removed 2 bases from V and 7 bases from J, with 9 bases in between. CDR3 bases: TGTGCCAGCAGCTTATCCCTCAGAAATGAGCAGTTCTTC. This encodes CASSLSLRNEQFF.

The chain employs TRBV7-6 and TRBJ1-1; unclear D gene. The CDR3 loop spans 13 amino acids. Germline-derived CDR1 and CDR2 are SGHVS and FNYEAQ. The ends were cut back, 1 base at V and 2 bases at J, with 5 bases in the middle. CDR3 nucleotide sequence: TGTGCCAGCAGCTTAGACTTTAACACTGAAGCTTTCTTT. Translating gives CASSLDFNTEAFF.

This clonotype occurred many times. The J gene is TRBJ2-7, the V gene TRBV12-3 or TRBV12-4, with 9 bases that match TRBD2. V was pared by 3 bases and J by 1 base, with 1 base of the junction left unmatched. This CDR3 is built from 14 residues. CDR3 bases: TGTGCCAGCAGTTTTCTAGCGGGGTCCTACGAGCAGTACTTC. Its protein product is CASSFLAGSYEQYF.